One sample yielded the 26 T cell receptor beta chains listed below, sequenced in a study of regulatory and conventional T cells in RAG deficiency. Some clones are missing from TCRdb's copy, which holds only in-frame ones; the method was immunoSEQ multiplex PCR. The table shows about 8,500 clones, with 80% occurring only once. The data were also submitted as part of a second study, on regulatory T cells. From that report: Primers: 52 TRBV forward and 13 TRBJ reverse.

Sequencing input: CD8+ T cells sorted from blood. These receptor sequences come from a human donor in good health.

V usage is TRBV6-1 and J usage is TRBJ2-3; D is possibly TRBD1 (6 bases). The CDR3 totals 14 residues. V was clipped by 7 bases and J by 5 bases, with 16 bases between them. Germline lookup yields CDR1 MNHNS and CDR2 SASEGT. CDR3 DNA sequence: TGTGCCAGCATCGGGCAGGGGATTGGAGATACGCAGTATTTT. The encoded protein is CASIGQGIGDTQYF.

V is TRBV2 and J is TRBJ2-1; D is possibly TRBD2 (6 bases). The CDR3 extends over 13 amino acids. V was shortened by 8 bases and J by 5 bases, with 13 bases between the two germline ends. The germline V gene has CDR1 SNHLY and CDR2 FYNNEI. This CDR3 is CASADYPNNEQFF. CDR3 nucleotides: TGTGCCAGCGCGGACTACCCAAACAATGAGCAGTTCTTC.

This clone was detected only once. This chain joins TRBV6-1 and TRBJ1-6, with 8 bases fitting TRBD1. The germline V gene has CDR1 MNHNS and CDR2 SASEGT. Trimming at V came to 4 bases and at J to 6 bases, leaving 5 bases not matched to a gene. There are 15 residues in the CDR3. The CDR3 bases are TGTGCCAGCAGTGCGGGGACAGGTAGTAATTCACCCCTCCACTTT. Protein: CASSAGTGSNSPLHF.

This chain's CDR3 is CASSIDRGNQPQHF. CDR3 nucleotide sequence: TGTGCCAGCAGTATCGACAGGGGCAATCAGCCCCAGCATTTT. The chain joins TRBV27 to TRBJ1-5; 7 bases align to TRBD1. The CDR3 length is 14 residues. Germline CDR1 reads MNHEY; CDR2 reads SMNVEV (reference sequence). V shed 5 bases, J shed 2 bases, and the junction held 3 bases outside the gene matches.

The chain joins TRBV5-1 to TRBJ2-7; D unresolved. Per germline, CDR1 SGHRS and CDR2 YFSETQ. The ends were cut back, 5 bases at V and 1 base at J, with 19 bases in the middle. This CDR3 contains 16 residues. CDR3 sequence reads: CASSHLLGQKSYEQYF. The CDR3 nucleotides are TGCGCCAGCAGTCACCTACTCGGTCAGAAGTCCTACGAGCAGTACTTC.

The chain couples TRBV7-2 to TRBJ1-2, with D maybe TRBD1 (6 bases). V was pared by 2 bases and J by 4 bases, with 8 bases between. This CDR3 is 13 amino acids long. Germline values: CDR1 SGHTA, CDR2 FQGNSA. Here the CDR3 reads CASSLNRVYGYTF. DNA for the CDR3: TGTGCCAGCAGCTTAAACAGGGTCTATGGCTACACCTTC.

The CDR3 DNA is TGTGCCAGCAGTGTTGACTCAACAAGGGACGAGCAGTACTTC. It codes for CASSVDSTRDEQYF. V and J are TRBV2 and TRBJ2-5; D is uncertain. Matching the DNA end better, TRBJ2-7 makes the J call doubtful. The CDR3 has 14 residues. The germline gives CDR1 SNHLY, CDR2 FYNNEI.

The chain is built from TRBV15 and TRBJ2-3; perhaps TRBD2 as D (5 bases). Germline V CDR1 and CDR2: LNHNV, YYDKDF (reference sequence). This CDR3 contains 13 residues. V was trimmed by 0 bases and J by 6 bases, leaving 7 bases between them. The CDR3 sequence is CATSRDSGDTQYF. DNA of the CDR3: TGTGCCACCAGCAGAGATTCGGGGGATACGCAGTATTTT.

The chain couples TRBV19 to TRBJ1-1, with D maybe TRBD1 (6 bases). Germline V gene sequence: CDR1 LNHDA, CDR2 SQIVND (reference sequence). This CDR3 is 12 amino acids long. Deletions cut 5 bases from V and 5 bases from J, with 9 bases between. The CDR3, as DNA: TGTGCCAGTAGTCAGGGGCTGACTGAAGCTTTCTTT. Its translation is CASSQGLTEAFF.

The chain's CDR3 is CASSVETGTEAFF. In nucleotides, the CDR3 is TGTGCCAGCAGCGTAGAAACGGGCACTGAAGCTTTCTTT. The rearrangement joins TRBV9 to TRBJ1-1; D not resolved. CDR3 size: 13 residues. V shed 0 bases and J shed 4 bases, with 7 bases lying between them. CDR1 and CDR2 (germline): SGDLS, YYNGEE.

This clone was picked up one time. V gene TRBV15 combines with J gene TRBJ2-7; no clear D. Trimming pared 1 base from V and 4 bases from J, leaving 2 bases between. The CDR3 is made up of 11 amino acids. CDR1 is LNHNV, CDR2 YYDKDF, per germline (reference sequence). The CDR3 reads CATSRGYEQYF. CDR3 sequence (DNA): TGTGCCACCAGCAGAGGATACGAGCAGTACTTC.

This clone was detected once. The chain carries TRBV4-1 and TRBJ2-1, with a tentative D call TRBD1 (5 bases). The length of the CDR3 is 17 residues. Trimming cost V 1 base and J 7 bases, with 20 bases left between them. CDR1 MGHRA and CDR2 YSYEKL come from the germline V gene. Here the CDR3 reads CASSQVRGYPDQNEQFF. The CDR3 nucleotides are TGCGCCAGCAGCCAAGTTAGGGGCTACCCAGATCAGAATGAGCAGTTCTTC.

This chain joins TRBV7-9 and TRBJ2-7, with 7 bases that match TRBD1. The CDR3 loop spans 12 amino acids. Germline V gene data show CDR1 as SEHNR and CDR2 as FQNEAQ (reference sequence). The junction had 3 bases not matched to a gene; V was cut back by 9 bases and J by 1 base. The CDR3 reads CASTGDSYEQYF. The CDR3 bases are TGTGCCAGTACAGGGGATTCCTACGAGCAGTACTTC.

DNA for the CDR3: TGTGCCAGCAGCTGGACCTCAGGGGTCTATAATTCACCCCTCCACTTT. It translates to CASSWTSGVYNSPLHF. The genes are TRBV5-4 and TRBJ1-6; possibly TRBD1 for D (6 bases). The CDR3 spans 16 residues. V was clipped by 3 bases and J by 3 bases, with 13 bases between them. The germline V gene has CDR1 SGHNT and CDR2 YYREEE (reference sequence).

V and J are TRBV5-6 and TRBJ2-7; D remains ambiguous. V was shortened by 4 bases and J by 10 bases, with 3 bases between the two germline ends. The CDR3 spans 8 residues. The germline V gene has CDR1 SGHDT and CDR2 YYEEEE. CDR3 sequence reads: CASSVQYF. The CDR3 bases are TGTGCCAGCAGCGTACAGTACTTC.

In its sample, this clone is medium-sized. The chain carries TRBV2 and TRBJ2-5; a possible D gene is TRBD2 (7 bases). There are 14 residues in the CDR3. V was pared by 6 bases and J by 6 bases, with 17 bases between. Germline V gives CDR1 SNHLY, CDR2 FYNNEI. DNA for the CDR3: TGTGCCAGCAGCTTAGGAGGGGGACTACAGACCCAGTACTTC. Protein: CASSLGGGLQTQYF.

J is TRBJ2-5 and V is TRBV25-1, with D unclear. Germline assignment: CDR1 MGHDK and CDR2 SYGVNS. Trimming pared 2 bases from V and 5 bases from J, leaving 3 bases between. The CDR3 length is 11 residues. CDR3 protein: CASSEGETQYF. The CDR3 DNA reads TGTGCCAGCAGTGAAGGGGAGACCCAGTACTTC.

The chain combines TRBV7-6 with TRBJ2-1; 9 bases are shared with TRBD1. Germline CDR1 is SGHVS and CDR2 is FNYEAQ. Losses at the gene ends were 3 bases for V and 5 bases for J; bases not matched to a gene: 5. The CDR3 has 15 amino acids. The CDR3 protein is CASSLDRGRDNEQFF. The CDR3 coding sequence is TGTGCCAGCAGCTTGGACAGGGGAAGAGACAATGAGCAGTTCTTC.

The chain combines TRBV27 with TRBJ2-5, with 9 positions matching TRBD2. The germline gives CDR1 MNHEY, CDR2 SMNVEV (reference sequence). This CDR3 contains 17 residues. Trimming took 4 bases from V and 1 from J; bases not matched to a gene: 10. CDR3 protein: CASSSQTSGGVQETQYF. Here the CDR3 DNA reads TGTGCCAGCAGTTCCCAGACTAGCGGAGGCGTCCAAGAGACCCAGTACTTC.

The CDR3 coding sequence is TGCAGCGTTGGGCTGGCCTACAATGAGCAGTTCTTC. Its translation: CSVGLAYNEQFF. This sequence joins TRBV29-1 and TRBJ2-1; D ambiguous. Looked up from germline, CDR1 is SQVTM and CDR2 is ANQGSEA. V dropped 4 bases and J dropped 2 bases, with 6 bases sitting between them. The CDR3 spans 12 residues.

The chain carries TRBV27 and TRBJ2-1, with 8 bases lining up with TRBD1. The CDR3 has 15 residues. Trimming removed 3 bases from V and 6 bases from J; junction bases left unmatched: 7. The germline CDR1 and CDR2 sequences are MNHEY and SMNVEV (reference sequence). In DNA, the CDR3 is TGTGCCAGCAGTTTGTCCAGGGGGCACGGCAATGAGCAGTTCTTC. Its translation is CASSLSRGHGNEQFF.

This sequence joins TRBV7-9 and TRBJ2-7; 8 nucleotides line up with TRBD2. The J segment lost 1 base and the V segment lost 5 bases, leaving 4 bases of the junction unmatched. This CDR3 spans 14 amino acids. Germline assignment: CDR1 SEHNR and CDR2 FQNEAQ (reference sequence). The CDR3 sequence: CASSAGGGSYEQYF. In DNA, the CDR3 is TGTGCCAGCAGCGCGGGGGGAGGGTCCTACGAGCAGTACTTC.

In this sample, this clone is medium-sized. The V call is TRBV5-5, the J call TRBJ2-7; D call uncertain. From germline, CDR1 is SGHKS and CDR2 YYEKEE (reference sequence). CDR3 length: 12 residues. Trimming stripped 0 bases from V and 4 bases from J, with 5 bases between. CDR3 amino acids: CASSLVGYEQYF. CDR3 DNA: TGTGCCAGCAGCTTGGTCGGGTACGAGCAGTACTTC.

The rearrangement uses TRBV9 and TRBJ2-3; a weak D match, TRBD2 (5 bases). Looked up from germline, CDR1 is SGDLS and CDR2 is YYNGEE. The CDR3 extends over 17 amino acids. V was trimmed by 4 bases and J by 6 bases, leaving 24 bases between them. The CDR3 region has the DNA TGTGCCAGCAGCCGATACGTCGTGGCGCGGACGGGGGATACGCAGTATTTT. Its translation: CASSRYVVARTGDTQYF.

The chain uses TRBV15 and TRBJ2-1; TRBD2 is a possible D gene (5 bases). The length of the CDR3 is 14 residues. With 5 bases removed from V and 3 bases from J, the gap between germline ends came to 11 bases. The germline gives CDR1 LNHNV, CDR2 YYDKDF (reference sequence). The DNA of the CDR3 is TGTGCCACCAGCGACGGAGCGGACTACAATGAGCAGTTCTTC. Its protein is CATSDGADYNEQFF.

The chain is built from TRBV4-1 and TRBJ2-7; D is ambiguous. This CDR3 has 15 amino acids. Trimming pared 0 bases from V and 3 bases from J, leaving 12 bases between. Germline CDR1 reads MGHRA; CDR2 reads YSYEKL. The CDR3 DNA is TGCGCCAGCAGCCAAGATAGAGTGAGATACTACGAGCAGTACTTC. This codes for CASSQDRVRYYEQYF.